This paragraph reports one TCR beta chain. This sample is drawn from a study of long-term antiretroviral therapy in people with HIV. A v3.0 immunoSEQ assay was performed at survey level. Assay used: immunoSEQ multiplex PCR; TCRdb lists only in-frame clones, some missing. The sample contains about 36,000 clones, 94% of which appear only once. HIV-positive participants were all treated in the United States. Each sample contained roughly 0.85-10 million cryopreserved PBMC, thawed before DNA extraction. The sequences come from unsorted PBMCs, collected 4.1 years after starting antiretroviral therapy. The receptor comes from a woman in her forties or fifties with HIV.

The CDR3, as DNA: TGTGCCAGCTCACCTGGGTCGGGGGTGAAGGAAAAACTGTTTTTT. This gives the protein CASSPGSGVKEKLFF. The chain uses TRBV18 and TRBJ1-4; TRBD1 is a possible D gene (5 bases). V lost 3 bases to trimming and J lost 8 bases, with 16 bases between them. In germline, CDR1 is KGHSH, CDR2 LQKENI. The CDR3 is 15 amino acids.